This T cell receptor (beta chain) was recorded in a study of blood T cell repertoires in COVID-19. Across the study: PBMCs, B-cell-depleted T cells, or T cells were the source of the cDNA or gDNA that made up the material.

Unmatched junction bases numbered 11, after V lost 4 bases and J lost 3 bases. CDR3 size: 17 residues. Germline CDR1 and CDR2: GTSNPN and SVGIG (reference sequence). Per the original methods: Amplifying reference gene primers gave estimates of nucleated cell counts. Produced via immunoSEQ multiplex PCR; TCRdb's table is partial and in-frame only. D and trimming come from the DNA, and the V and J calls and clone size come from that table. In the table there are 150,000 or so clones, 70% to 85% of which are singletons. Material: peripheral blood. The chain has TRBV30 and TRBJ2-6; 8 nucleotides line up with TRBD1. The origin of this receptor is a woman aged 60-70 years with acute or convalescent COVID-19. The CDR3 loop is CAWKGQVALYGANVLTF. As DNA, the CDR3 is TGTGCCTGGAAGGGACAGGTGGCCCTATATGGGGCCAACGTCCTGACTTTC.